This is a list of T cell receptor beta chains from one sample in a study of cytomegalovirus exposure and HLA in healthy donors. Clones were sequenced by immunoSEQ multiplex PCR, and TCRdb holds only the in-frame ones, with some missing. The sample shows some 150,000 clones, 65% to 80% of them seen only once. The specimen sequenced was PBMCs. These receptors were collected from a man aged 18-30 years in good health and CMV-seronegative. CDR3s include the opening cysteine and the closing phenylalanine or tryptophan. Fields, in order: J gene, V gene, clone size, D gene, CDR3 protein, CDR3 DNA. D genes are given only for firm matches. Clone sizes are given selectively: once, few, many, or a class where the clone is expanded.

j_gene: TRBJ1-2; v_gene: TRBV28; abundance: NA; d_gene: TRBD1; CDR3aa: CASSPGTGWNGYTF; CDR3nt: TGTGCCAGCAGTCCTGGGACAGGGTGGAATGGCTACACCTTC
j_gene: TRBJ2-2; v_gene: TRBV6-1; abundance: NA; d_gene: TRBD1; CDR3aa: CASRDRLNTGELFF; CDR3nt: TGTGCCAGCAGGGACAGGTTGAACACCGGGGAGCTGTTTTTT
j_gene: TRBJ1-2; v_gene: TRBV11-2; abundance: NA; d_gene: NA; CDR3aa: CASSLGQTRGYTF; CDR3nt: TGTGCCAGCAGCTTAGGGCAGACACGAGGCTACACCTTC
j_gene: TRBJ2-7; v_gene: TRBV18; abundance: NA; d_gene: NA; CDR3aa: CASSPPGGLEQYF; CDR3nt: TGTGCCAGCTCACCACCGGGGGGGCTCGAGCAGTACTTC
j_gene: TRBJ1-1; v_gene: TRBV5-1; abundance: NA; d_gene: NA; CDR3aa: CASSSGVAGTEAFF; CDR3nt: TGCGCCAGCAGCTCGGGCGTCGCGGGGACTGAAGCTTTCTTT
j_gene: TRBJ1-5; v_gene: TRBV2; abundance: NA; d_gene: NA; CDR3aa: CASSESREPHQPQHF; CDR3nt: TGTGCCAGCAGTGAAAGCAGGGAACCTCATCAGCCCCAGCATTTT
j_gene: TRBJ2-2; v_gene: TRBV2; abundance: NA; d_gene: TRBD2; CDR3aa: CASSGASGDTGELFF; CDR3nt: TGTGCCAGCAGTGGGGCTAGCGGGGACACCGGGGAGCTGTTTTTT
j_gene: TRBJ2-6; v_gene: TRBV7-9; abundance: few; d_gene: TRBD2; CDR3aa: CASSLAGLAGGGANVLTF; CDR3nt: TGTGCCAGCAGCTTGGCGGGACTAGCGGGGGGTGGGGCCAACGTCCTGACTTTC
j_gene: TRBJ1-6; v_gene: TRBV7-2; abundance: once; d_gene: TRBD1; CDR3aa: CASSLAGQAANNSPLHF; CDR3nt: TGTGCCAGCAGCTTAGCAGGACAGGCGGCAAATAATTCACCCCTCCACTTT
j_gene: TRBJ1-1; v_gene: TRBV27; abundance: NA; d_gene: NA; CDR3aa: CASSLGTSNTEAFF; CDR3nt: TGTGCCAGCAGTTTAGGGACTTCGAACACTGAAGCTTTCTTT
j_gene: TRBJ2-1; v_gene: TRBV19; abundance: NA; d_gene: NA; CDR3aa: CASSIGGPGSYNEQFF; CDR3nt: TGTGCCAGTAGTATAGGGGGCCCCGGCTCCTACAATGAGCAGTTCTTC
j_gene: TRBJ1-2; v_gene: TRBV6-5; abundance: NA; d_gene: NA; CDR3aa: CASSYSDSDYGYTF; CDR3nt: TGTGCCAGCAGTTACTCGGACAGTGACTATGGCTACACCTTC
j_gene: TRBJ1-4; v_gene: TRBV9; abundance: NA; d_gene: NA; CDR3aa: CASSNGLAGEKLFF; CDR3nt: TGTGCCAGCAGCAATGGACTGGCCGGTGAAAAACTGTTTTTT
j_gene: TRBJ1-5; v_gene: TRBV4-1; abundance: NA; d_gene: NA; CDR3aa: CASSQGRTPSNQPQHF; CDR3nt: TGCGCCAGCAGCCAAGGCCGGACTCCTAGCAATCAGCCCCAGCATTTT
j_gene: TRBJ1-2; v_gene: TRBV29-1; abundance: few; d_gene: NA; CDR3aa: CSARPIKEGYGYTF; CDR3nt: TGCAGCGCTCGGCCAATAAAGGAGGGCTATGGCTACACCTTC
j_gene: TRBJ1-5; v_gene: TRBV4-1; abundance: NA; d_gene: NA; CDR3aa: CASSQDWTDSNQPQHF; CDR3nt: TGCGCCAGCAGCCAAGATTGGACAGATAGCAATCAGCCCCAGCATTTT
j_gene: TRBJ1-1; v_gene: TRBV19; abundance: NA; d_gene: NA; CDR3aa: CASSSSVTGTNTEAFF; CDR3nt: TGTGCCAGTAGTAGTTCCGTGACAGGAACGAACACTGAAGCTTTCTTT
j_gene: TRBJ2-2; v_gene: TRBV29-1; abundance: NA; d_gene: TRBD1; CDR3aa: CSVWVYRGNTGELFF; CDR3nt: TGCAGCGTATGGGTATACAGGGGTAACACCGGGGAGCTGTTTTTT
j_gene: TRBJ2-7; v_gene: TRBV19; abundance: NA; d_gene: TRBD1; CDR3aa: CASAPGTVLYEQYF; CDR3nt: TGTGCCAGTGCGCCCGGGACAGTCCTCTACGAGCAGTACTTC
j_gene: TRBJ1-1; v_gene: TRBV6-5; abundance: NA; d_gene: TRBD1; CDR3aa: CASRRTGFTEAFF; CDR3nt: TGTGCCAGCAGACGGACAGGATTCACTGAAGCTTTCTTT
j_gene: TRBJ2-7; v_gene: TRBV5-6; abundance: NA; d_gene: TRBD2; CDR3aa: CASSLASSGGLSYEQYF; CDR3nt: TGTGCCAGCAGCTTGGCCTCTAGCGGGGGTCTCTCCTACGAGCAGTACTTC
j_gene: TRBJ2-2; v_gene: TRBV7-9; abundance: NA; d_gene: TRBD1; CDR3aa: CASSPRQGWDTGELFF; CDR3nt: TGTGCCAGCAGCCCAAGACAGGGTTGGGACACCGGGGAGCTGTTTTTT
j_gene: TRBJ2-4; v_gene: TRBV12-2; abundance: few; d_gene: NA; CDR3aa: CASRPCSVSRGGKNIQYF; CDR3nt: TGTGCAAGTCGCCCCTGCTCTGTTTCGAGGGGGGGAAAAAACATTCAGTACTTC
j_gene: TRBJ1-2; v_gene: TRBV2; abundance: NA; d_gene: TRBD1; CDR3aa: CASSEGWQGAYGYTF; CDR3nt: TGTGCCAGCAGTGAAGGCTGGCAGGGGGCCTATGGCTACACCTTC
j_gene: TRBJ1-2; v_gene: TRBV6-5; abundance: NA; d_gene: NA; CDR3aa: CATGGAATPGYGYTF; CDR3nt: TGTGCCACAGGAGGGGCAGCAACACCTGGCTATGGCTACACCTTC
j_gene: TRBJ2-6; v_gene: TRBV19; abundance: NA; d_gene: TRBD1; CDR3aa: CASSMGQAGANGLTF; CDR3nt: TGTGCCAGTAGTATGGGACAGGCTGGGGCCAACGGCCTGACTTTC
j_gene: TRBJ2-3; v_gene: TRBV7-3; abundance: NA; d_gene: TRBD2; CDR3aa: CASSRSGGADTQYF; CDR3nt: TGTGCCAGCAGCCGTAGCGGGGGGGCAGATACGCAGTATTTT
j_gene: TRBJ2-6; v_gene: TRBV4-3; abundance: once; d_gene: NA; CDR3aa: CASSQDVVLLSGANVLTF; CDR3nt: TGCGCCAGCAGCCAAGATGTAGTGTTGCTCTCTGGGGCCAACGTCCTGACTTTC
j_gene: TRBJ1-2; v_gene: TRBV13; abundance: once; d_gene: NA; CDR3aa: CASSLSGNYGYTF; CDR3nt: TGTGCCAGCAGCTTATCAGGGAACTATGGCTACACCTTC
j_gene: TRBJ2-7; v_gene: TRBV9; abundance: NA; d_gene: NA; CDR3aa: CASSVGQVDDWEQYF; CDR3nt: TGTGCCAGCAGCGTAGGACAGGTGGACGATTGGGAGCAGTACTTC
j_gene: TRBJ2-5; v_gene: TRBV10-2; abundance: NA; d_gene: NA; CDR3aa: CASTWTAEGLTQYF; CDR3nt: TGCGCCAGCACTTGGACAGCCGAGGGGTTGACCCAGTACTTC
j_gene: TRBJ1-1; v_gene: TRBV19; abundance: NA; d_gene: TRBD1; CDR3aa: CASSKVRDRYEVNTEAFF; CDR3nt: TGTGCCAGTAGTAAGGTCCGGGACAGGTATGAGGTGAACACTGAAGCTTTCTTT
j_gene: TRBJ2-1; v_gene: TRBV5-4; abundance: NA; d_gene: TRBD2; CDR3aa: CASSLGLWAGESYNEQFF; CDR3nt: TGTGCCAGCAGCTTGGGACTCTGGGCGGGGGAGTCCTACAATGAGCAGTTCTTC
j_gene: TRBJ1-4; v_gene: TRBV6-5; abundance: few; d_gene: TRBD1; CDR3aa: CASSYSAGGVEKLFF; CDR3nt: TGTGCCAGCAGTTACTCGGCAGGGGGCGTTGAAAAACTGTTTTTT
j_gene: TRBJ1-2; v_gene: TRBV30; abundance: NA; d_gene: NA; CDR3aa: CAWNAGFEYGYTF; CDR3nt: TGTGCCTGGAATGCAGGGTTTGAATATGGCTACACCTTC
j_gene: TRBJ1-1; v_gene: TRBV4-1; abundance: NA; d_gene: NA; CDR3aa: CASSQVGSYGTEAFF; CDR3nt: TGCGCCAGCAGCCAAGTGGGGAGCTATGGCACTGAAGCTTTCTTT
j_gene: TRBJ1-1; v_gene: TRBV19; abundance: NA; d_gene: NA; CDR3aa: CASSLGPGNTEAFF; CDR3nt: TGTGCCAGTAGTCTGGGCCCCGGGAACACTGAAGCTTTCTTT
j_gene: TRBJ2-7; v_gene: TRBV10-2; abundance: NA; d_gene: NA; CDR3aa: CASSEQGTYSYEQYF; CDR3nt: TGCGCCAGCAGTGAGCAGGGAACCTATTCCTACGAGCAGTACTTC
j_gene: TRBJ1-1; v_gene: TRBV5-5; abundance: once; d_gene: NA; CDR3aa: CASSFYQGNTEAFF; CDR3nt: TGTGCCAGCAGCTTTTACCAGGGGAACACTGAAGCTTTCTTT
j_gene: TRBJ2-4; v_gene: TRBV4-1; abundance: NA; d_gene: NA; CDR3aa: CASSGRTVGKNSQYF; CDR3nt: TGCGCCAGCAGTGGCAGGACAGTTGGCAAAAACAGTCAGTACTTC
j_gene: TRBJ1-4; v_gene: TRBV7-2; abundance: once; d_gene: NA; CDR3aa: CASSPGTLVGEKLFF; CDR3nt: TGTGCCAGCAGCCCGGGGACACTTGTAGGGGAAAAACTGTTTTTT
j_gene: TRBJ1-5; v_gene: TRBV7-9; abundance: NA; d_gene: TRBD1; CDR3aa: CASSVGTGGSNQPQHF; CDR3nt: TGTGCCAGCAGCGTGGGGACAGGGGGAAGCAATCAGCCCCAGCATTTT
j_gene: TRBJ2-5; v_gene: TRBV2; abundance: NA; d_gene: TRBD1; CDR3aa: CASSWDRGLNDQETQYF; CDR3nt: TGTGCCAGCAGTTGGGACAGGGGGCTTAATGACCAAGAGACCCAGTACTTC
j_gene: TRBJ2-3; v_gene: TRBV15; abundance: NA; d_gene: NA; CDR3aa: CATSRIQGFSTDTQYF; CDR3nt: TGTGCCACCAGCAGAATACAGGGCTTTAGCACAGATACGCAGTATTTT
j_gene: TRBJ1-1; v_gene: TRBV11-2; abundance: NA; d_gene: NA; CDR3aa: CASSLYRGYNTEAFF; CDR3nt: TGTGCCAGCAGCCTATACCGGGGATACAACACTGAAGCTTTCTTT
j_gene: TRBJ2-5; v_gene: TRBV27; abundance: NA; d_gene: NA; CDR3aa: CASSLSTGSPWVEAQYF; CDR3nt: TGTGCCAGCAGTTTAAGTACCGGGAGCCCCTGGGTAGAGGCCCAGTACTTC
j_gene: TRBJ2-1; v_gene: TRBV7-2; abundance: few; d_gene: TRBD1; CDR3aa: CASSLEGTGDEQFF; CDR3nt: TGTGCCAGCAGCTTAGAAGGGACAGGGGATGAGCAGTTCTTC
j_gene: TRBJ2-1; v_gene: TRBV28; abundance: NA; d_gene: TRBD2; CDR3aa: CASTALAGDNEQFF; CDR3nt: TGTGCCAGCACGGCCCTAGCGGGGGACAATGAGCAGTTCTTC